This entry describes one TCR beta chain. Its antigen is unknown. Prepared libraries of TCR beta cDNA carried unique molecular identifiers. TCRdb reprocessed the PCR reads via MiXCR and lists one record per CDR3 protein. This table holds roughly 540,000 distinct CDR3 sequences, around 34% found once. CDR3 length: 15 residues. Trimming stripped 6 bases from V and 1 base from J, with 18 bases between. In germline, CDR1 is SQVTM, CDR2 ANQGSEA. This sample was included in a study of post-analysis software for immune sequencing data. Overall study findings and caveats: Included in a set of a few TRBV segments more frequent in patients than controls were TRBV5-6, TRBV5-1 and TRBV20-1.

V gene TRBV29-1 combines with J gene TRBJ1-1; weak D call: TRBD1 (6 bases). The sample comprised blood. The source is a girl aged 2-17 years with multiple sclerosis. CDR3 nucleotide sequence: TGCAGCGTCCCCGGGAGGGGGGGCTCGAACACTGAAGCTTTCTTT. This sequence encodes CSVPGRGGSNTEAFF.